This T cell receptor beta chain originates from a study of blood T cells in healthy people across ages (dated by TCRdb to between 2014 and 2016). Study-level background: Template switching captured roughly one uniquely barcoded TCR beta cDNA molecule per two T cells in model experiments. Using deep sequencing normalized with unique cDNA molecular identifiers, the study measured how TCR beta repertoire diversity changes with age. To avoid experimental bias, donors of different ages were spread randomly across the sequencing lanes. The donors were divided into four age groups: young (average around 15 years), middle-aged (about 40), aged (approximately 62) and long-lived (roughly 82). For two donors (one aged 18 to 30 and one aged 80 or older), the study analyzed two additional independent replicas of 1 million unique cDNA reads from the same blood draw. Study-wide conclusions, independent of this receptor: Because the CMV infection status of the donors was unknown, age-related changes in expanded clonotypes may potentially have been confounded. The long-lived group showed more naive CD4+ T cells, fewer expanded clones and increased TCR diversity than the aged group, suggesting age selection. Observed TCR beta diversity per million T cells fell roughly linearly with age, and a significant reduction was already apparent by age roughly 40. A strong correlation was found between observed TCR beta diversity and the percentage of naive T cells measured by flow cytometry. Bulk unsorted PBMC profiling prevented conclusive comparison of naive and antigen-experienced compartments. Total diversity estimates from one million sequenced T cells were considered lower bounds and underestimates.

Library preparation used 5' RACE. Instrument used: Illumina HiSeq 2500. A second PCR of 7 to 11 cycles was run with a J-beta primer mix and a sample-barcoded 5' primer. Each TCR beta cDNA molecule received a unique molecular identifier from a template-switch 5' adaptor carrying 12 random nucleotides. Each sample yielded at least 3 million CDR3-containing paired-end reads. The Mint cDNA synthesis kit, primed by a TRBC-specific oligonucleotide, was used to synthesize first-strand cDNA from all RNA. All cDNA was treated with uracil-DNA glycosylase and then went through a first 18-cycle PCR with the universal primers M1SS and BC2_uni_R. The study's processing was this. Normalization of each sample was performed by random selection of 1 million high-quality reads, each carrying a distinct molecular identifier. Reads sharing molecular identifiers were discarded rather than binned into consensus sequences. MiTCR, with a Q25 quality threshold and the strictest error-elimination algorithm, was used for CDR3 identification, clonotype clustering and error correction. Lower-bound total TCR beta diversity was estimated with a nonparametric unseen species model using Euler transformation. The public reads were reanalyzed by TCRdb: fastp trimming at Q25, MiXCR alignment, in-frame beta chains only. CDR3 protein sequences are deduplicated, and each keeps its most common genes and DNA. TCRdb, not the authors, supplied the V and J calls. This sample holds about 970,000 distinct CDR3 sequences; just over 50% were observed only once. 20% to 25% of the sample is held by the ten biggest clonotypes.

Systemically healthy Caucasian individuals from Russia, 39 in total and aged about 6 to 95 years, were included as donors. Each donor gave 9.5 to 10 milliliters of peripheral blood, drawn into EDTA-treated Vacutainer tubes. Ficoll-Paque density-gradient centrifugation was used to isolate PBMCs, with at least 6.5 million per sample. Total RNA was extracted from PBMCs with Trizol reagent, with at least 5 micrograms obtained per sample. For every donor, flow cytometry on a PBMC aliquot measured the percentage of naive CD45RAhigh/CD27high T cells. A word on this clonotype: Its antigen is not yet known. Base qualities are missing; no much larger clone stands one base away.

Germline trimming: 4 bases from V, 5 bases from J; junction bases outside gene matches: 8. Including the terminal cysteine and phenylalanine, the CDR3 comprises 15 residues. The entry retains the CDR3 DNA only, 45 bases that are in frame from base 1. The germline V gene sets CDR1 to MDHEN and CDR2 to SYDVKM. Source material: blood. The chain is assembled from TRBV28 and TRBJ2-5, with 9 bases aligning to TRBD1. This clonotype originated in a woman in her sixties in good health. The DNA sequence is given as TGTGCCAGCAGTTACCTAACAGGGGGCAAGGAGACCCAGTACTTC. It codes for CASSYLTGGKETQYF.